Below are 17 T cell receptor beta chains sequenced from a single sample in a study of T-cell reconstitution after alpha-beta-depleted transplantation in children. Preparing the TCRbeta library involved the use of unique molecular identifiers. TCRdb ran MiXCR on the PCR reads and lists one entry per CDR3 protein. The table records a few hundred thousand distinct CDR3 sequences, about 6.6% of them present only once. Sequenced material: PBMCs, taken before TCRalphabeta/CD19-depleted stem cell transplant. The source is a boy aged 2-9 years with acute lymphoblastic leukemia, due to receive a stem cell transplant.

This clonotype was observed many times. V and J are TRBV5-1 and TRBJ1-1; 8 positions agree with TRBD1. Germline values: CDR1 SGHRS, CDR2 YFSETQ. The CDR3 is 16 amino acids. V dropped 0 bases and J dropped 5; count of bases not matched to a gene: 9. The CDR3 is CASSLVDGQGGTEAFF. The CDR3 region has the DNA TGCGCCAGCAGCTTGGTGGATGGACAGGGTGGAACTGAAGCTTTCTTT.

Only a few counts were recorded for this clonotype. The J gene is TRBJ1-5, the V gene TRBV6-5; weak D call: TRBD1 (5 bases). Between the trimmed V and J ends, which lost 4 bases and 4 bases, there was a span of 11 bases. From germline, CDR1 is MNHEY and CDR2 SVGAGI. The CDR3 sequence is 14 residues long. The CDR3 coding sequence is TGTGCCAGCAGTTTACCAGGGATAAATCAGCCCCAGCATTTT. It yields the protein CASSLPGINQPQHF.

This clonotype was seen more than once but under ten times. J is TRBJ2-7 and V is TRBV5-1; D not resolved. Germline V gene lookup returns CDR1 SGHRS and CDR2 YFSETQ. V lost 6 bases to trimming and J lost 12 bases, with 22 bases between them. The CDR3 extends over 13 amino acids. In nucleotides, the CDR3 is TGCGCCAGCATTAACACCGCCGTTAGTCTTCTGTACTTC. It yields the protein CASINTAVSLLYF.

V usage is TRBV19 and J usage is TRBJ1-2; 8 bases map to TRBD1. J lost 3 bases, V lost 3 bases, and 6 bases had no gene match. Germline CDR1 and CDR2: LNHDA and SQIVND (reference sequence). The CDR3 is 15 residues long. The CDR3 coding sequence is TGTGCCAGTAGTATCCGCGGACAGGGCGACTATGGCTACACCTTC. As protein: CASSIRGQGDYGYTF.

This clonotype has at least ten counts. The chain couples TRBV28 to TRBJ2-1; 11 bases are shared with TRBD2. Trimming at V came to 7 bases and at J to 10 bases, leaving 9 bases not matched to a gene. The CDR3 contains 14 residues. Germline V gene sequence: CDR1 MDHEN, CDR2 SYDVKM. In nucleotides, the CDR3 is TGTGCCAGCATTGTTAGCGGGAGGGCCAGCGAGCAGTTCTTC. This codes for CASIVSGRASEQFF.

This clonotype was detected only a few times. The chain joins TRBV7-2 to TRBJ2-3; 7 bases are a match to TRBD2. The CDR3 contains 17 residues. Trimming cost V 5 bases and J 6 bases; bases outside gene matches: 17. CDR1 SGHTA and CDR2 FQGNSA come from the germline V gene. CDR3 residues: CASSPQTSRRGVDTQYF. The DNA of the CDR3 is TGTGCCAGCAGCCCCCAGACTAGCCGTCGTGGAGTGGATACGCAGTATTTT.

The chain carries TRBV12-3 or TRBV12-4 and TRBJ1-6; D is unresolved. There are 13 residues in the CDR3. The ends were cut back, 10 bases at V and 8 bases at J, with 15 bases in the middle. The DNA of the CDR3 is TGTGCCACCGGTCATCGTCAACATTCACCCCTCCACTTT. It translates to CATGHRQHSPLHF.

Here the CDR3 reads CASSLRLAGLSYNEQFF. The DNA for the CDR3 is TGTGCCAGCAGCTTAAGGCTAGCGGGGCTCTCCTACAATGAGCAGTTCTTC. J is TRBJ2-1 and V is TRBV7-2; 9 bases are a match to TRBD2. V gave up 2 bases and J gave up 0 bases; unmatched junction bases: 5. The CDR3 is 17 amino acids. Germline values: CDR1 SGHTA, CDR2 FQGNSA.

This clonotype was counted at least ten times. The chain combines TRBV10-3 with TRBJ1-1, with D possibly matching TRBD1 (6 bases). Trimming stripped 0 bases from V and 2 bases from J, with 10 bases between. Germline V CDR1 and CDR2: ENHRY, SYGVKD. The CDR3 spans 15 residues. CDR3 loop: CAISESGGTNTEAFF. CDR3 DNA: TGTGCCATCAGTGAGTCTGGCGGGACAAACACTGAAGCTTTCTTT.

This rearrangement joins TRBV7-9 to TRBJ1-5; D uncertain. V was clipped by 4 bases and J by 4 bases, with 14 bases between them. The germline V gene encodes CDR1 SEHNR and CDR2 FQNEAQ (reference sequence). This CDR3 region has 15 residues. CDR3 in DNA: TGTGCCAGCAGCTCTAGCCGGGAAGCTAATCAGCCCCAGCATTTT. It translates to CASSSSREANQPQHF.

This clonotype was counted at least ten times. This sequence joins TRBV7-2 and TRBJ1-4, with 7 bases that match TRBD1. Germline V gene lookup returns CDR1 SGHTA and CDR2 FQGNSA. This CDR3 has 13 residues. V shed 5 bases, J shed 7 bases, and the junction held 4 bases outside the gene matches. CDR3 DNA: TGTGCCAGCAGCACCCAGGGGGGTGAAAAACTGTTTTTT. Its translation is CASSTQGGEKLFF.

This clonotype was counted many times. The chain recombines TRBV28 with TRBJ1-6; no reliable D call. V was shortened by 2 bases and J by 7 bases, with 3 bases between the two germline ends. Germline V gives CDR1 MDHEN, CDR2 SYDVKM. This CDR3 is 12 amino acids long. Here the CDR3 reads CASSLVNSPLHF. The DNA of the CDR3 is TGTGCCAGCAGTTTAGTGAATTCACCCCTCCACTTT.

This clonotype was counted ten times or more. V gene TRBV10-2 combines with J gene TRBJ2-2; D is possibly TRBD1 (5 bases). CDR1 is WSHSY and CDR2 is SAAADI in the germline V gene. V was cut by 5 bases and J by 3 bases, with 7 bases left in between. The CDR3 contains 13 residues. The CDR3 DNA reads TGCGCCAGCAGTAAGACAGACACCGGGGAGCTGTTTTTT. Protein product: CASSKTDTGELFF.

This clonotype appeared a few times. As DNA, the CDR3 is TGTGCCAGCAGTTGGGGTCTAGATCAGCCCCAGCATTTT. Residues: CASSWGLDQPQHF. The chain has TRBV27 and TRBJ1-5; unclear D gene. Germline V lookup: CDR1 MNHEY, CDR2 SMNVEV (reference sequence). The CDR3 is 13 amino acids. V lost 4 bases to trimming and J lost 5 bases, with 9 bases between them.

This clonotype was seen many times. This sequence joins TRBV6-5 and TRBJ2-3, with 7 bases aligning to TRBD2. Germline trimming cut 5 bases from V and 5 bases from J; bases unmatched to any gene: 7. The germline gives CDR1 MNHEY, CDR2 SVGAGI. The CDR3 length is 14 residues. The chain's CDR3 is CASSTREGRDTQYF. The CDR3 DNA reads as TGTGCCAGCAGTACTAGGGAGGGGAGAGATACGCAGTATTTT.

This clonotype was found many times. The chain is built from TRBV29-1 and TRBJ2-1, with D possibly being TRBD2 (6 bases). Trimming stripped 4 bases from V and 8 bases from J, with 15 bases between. The germline V gene has CDR1 SQVTM and CDR2 ANQGSEA. The CDR3 totals 13 residues. The CDR3 reads CSVAPWGEDEQFF. Here the CDR3 DNA reads TGCAGCGTTGCCCCGTGGGGGGAGGATGAGCAGTTCTTC.

This clonotype was counted ten times or more. This chain uses TRBV12-3 or TRBV12-4 with TRBJ2-7; 12 bases match TRBD1. The junction had 5 bases not matched to a gene; V was cut back by 5 bases and J by 3 bases. This CDR3 comprises 15 residues. CDR3 sequence (DNA): TGTGCCAGCAGTCCGGGACAGGGGGCTGACTACGAGCAGTACTTC. Amino acid sequence: CASSPGQGADYEQYF.